The source of this TCR beta chain is a study of metastatic and nonmetastatic thyroid tumors. For the study at large: Across peripheral blood and tumor or nodule tissue samples taken from malignant and benign thyroid patients, the repertoires were compared with one another.

By frequency in the sample, this clone is medium-sized. Its specificity is unknown. Original processing methods: Between-group CDR3 differences, defined by clinicopathological status, yielded a distant-metastasis classifier for papillary thyroid cancer. TCRdb reassembled clones from the PCR reads with MiXCR. TCRdb, not the original authors, processed these V and J calls. This table holds 20,000 to 25,000 clones, approximately 24% found once. Study-level points and caveats: Malignant thyroid tumors reportedly exceeded benign nodules significantly in TCR beta diversity, with the difference appearing in blood and tumor.

There are 12 residues in the CDR3. Deletions cut 0 bases from V and 3 bases from J, with 3 bases between. None of the patients had undergone any treatment ahead of thyroid surgery. The source of this sequence is a male donor with papillary thyroid cancer or a benign thyroid nodule (not recorded which). Some clones in this sample may be carry-over from other donors' samples. The rearrangement uses TRBV12-3 or TRBV12-4 and TRBJ2-7, with no clear D. The sequencing sample was made of tumor tissue. CDR3 in DNA: TGTGCCAGCAGTTTAGCCAGCTACGAGCAGTACTTC. Protein sequence: CASSLASYEQYF.